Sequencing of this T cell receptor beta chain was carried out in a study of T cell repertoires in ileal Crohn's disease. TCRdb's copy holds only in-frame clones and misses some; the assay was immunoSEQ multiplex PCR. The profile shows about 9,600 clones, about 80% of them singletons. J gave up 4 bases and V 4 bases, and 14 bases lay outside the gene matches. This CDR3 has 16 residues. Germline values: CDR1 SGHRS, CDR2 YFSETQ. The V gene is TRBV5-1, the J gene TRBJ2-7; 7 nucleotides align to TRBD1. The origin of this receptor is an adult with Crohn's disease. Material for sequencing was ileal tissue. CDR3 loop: CASSPGLGTVSYEQYF. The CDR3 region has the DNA TGCGCCAGCAGCCCCGGACTCGGGACAGTGTCATACGAGCAGTACTTC.